This entry lists 19 T cell receptor beta chains sequenced from one sample in a study of cytomegalovirus exposure and HLA in healthy donors. PCR involved 60 Vbeta and 13 Jbeta primers. Only in-frame clones appear in the TCRdb table, and some are missing; sequencing was by immunoSEQ multiplex PCR. Of around 150,000 clones in the sample, less than 85% are singletons; the top ten hold approximately 1.3%. What was sequenced was PBMCs. These receptors were obtained from a man between 60 and 70 years old in good health and CMV-seronegative.

CDR3 nucleotide sequence: TGTGCCAGCAGTGAGTGGGCAGGGTCCCTTAAAGAGACCCAGTACTTC. It specifies CASSEWAGSLKETQYF. This chain joins TRBV2 and TRBJ2-5; the D gene is possibly TRBD1 (5 bases). CDR1 is SNHLY, CDR2 FYNNEI, per germline. This CDR3 contains 16 residues. The V end was cut by 3 bases, the J end by 3 bases, with 17 bases between. The variable domain in full, with the rest retrieved from reference TRBV2 and TRBJ2-5, is EPEVTQTPSHQVTQMGQEVILRCVPISNHLYFYWYRQILGQKVEFLVSFYNNEISEKSEIFDDQFSVERPDGSNFTLKIRSTKLEDSAMYFCASSEWAGSLKETQYFGPGTRLLVL.

The chain combines TRBV30 with TRBJ1-1; D possibly corresponds to TRBD1 (6 bases). Per germline, CDR1 GTSNPN and CDR2 SVGIG (reference sequence). The CDR3 extends over 15 amino acids. The ends were cut back, 5 bases at V and 0 bases at J, with 16 bases in the middle. Written as DNA, the CDR3 is TGTGCCTGGGAAGATGGACAGCTTATGAACACTGAAGCTTTCTTT. Its translation: CAWEDGQLMNTEAFF. The full variable domain, completed using reference TRBV30 and TRBJ1-1, is SQTIHQWPATLVQPVGSPLSLECTVEGTSNPNLYWYRQAAGRGLQLLFYSVGIGQISSEVPQNLSASRPQDRQFILSSKKLLLSDSGFYLCAWEDGQLMNTEAFFGQGTRLTVV.

This clone was seen once. The rearrangement joins TRBV5-1 to TRBJ2-7; D is possibly TRBD1 (6 bases). CDR1 is SGHRS and CDR2 is YFSETQ in the germline V gene. Trimming stripped 0 bases from V and 11 bases from J, with 15 bases between. The CDR3 is made up of 13 amino acids. The CDR3 here is CASSLGQGSMEYF. In DNA form, the CDR3 reads TGCGCCAGCAGCTTGGGGCAGGGGTCGATGGAGTACTTC. The variable domain in full, completed from reference TRBV5-1 and TRBJ2-7, reads KAGVTQTPRYLIKTRGQQVTLSCSPISGHRSVSWYQQTPGQGLQFLFEYFSETQRNKGNFPGRFSGRQFSNSRSEMNVSTLELGDSALYLCASSLGQGSMEYFGPGTRLTVT.

This sequence joins TRBV7-6 and TRBJ2-7, with D perhaps TRBD2 (6 bases). Trimming stripped 5 bases from V and 1 base from J, with 15 bases between. The length of the CDR3 is 15 residues. CDR1 and CDR2 (germline): SGHVS, FNYEAQ. The CDR3 here is CASSPSPGVSYEQYF. The CDR3 coding sequence is TGTGCCAGCAGCCCCTCCCCGGGGGTATCCTACGAGCAGTACTTC.

V gene TRBV7-6 combines with J gene TRBJ2-1, with 10 bases matching TRBD2. This CDR3 contains 16 residues. Unmatched junction bases numbered 2, after V lost 3 bases and J lost 0 bases. Germline CDR1 and CDR2: SGHVS and FNYEAQ. CDR3 amino acids: CASSFGTSDSYNEQFF. The CDR3 DNA reads as TGTGCCAGCAGCTTTGGGACTAGCGACTCCTACAATGAGCAGTTCTTC.

J is TRBJ1-1 and V is TRBV19; no firm D call. In germline, CDR1 is LNHDA, CDR2 SQIVND (reference sequence). The V gene lost 4 bases and the J gene lost 5 bases, with 14 bases spanning the gap. The CDR3 length is 14 residues. This CDR3 is CASSTGPGKTEAFF. CDR3 bases: TGTGCCAGTAGTACCGGTCCGGGGAAGACTGAAGCTTTCTTT.

This clone showed up just once. This chain connects TRBV9 to TRBJ2-1; possibly TRBD2 for D (5 bases). With 0 bases removed from V and 12 bases from J, the gap between germline ends came to 16 bases. The length of the CDR3 is 14 residues. CDR1 is SGDLS, CDR2 YYNGEE, per germline. CDR3 coding DNA: TGTGCCAGCAGCGTAGCTACCGAGGGCCCCAGGCAGTTCTTC. Its protein is CASSVATEGPRQFF.

This clone was picked up a small number of times. The rearrangement joins TRBV27 to TRBJ2-5; D remains unclear. The germline V gene has CDR1 MNHEY and CDR2 SMNVEV (reference sequence). The CDR3 length is 13 residues. V was cut by 3 bases and J by 6 bases, with 11 bases left in between. Here the CDR3 DNA reads TGTGCCAGCAGTTTCCTTCTAAGCCAGACCCAGTACTTC. This translates into CASSFLLSQTQYF.

The chain joins TRBV5-6 to TRBJ1-5; maybe TRBD1 (6 bases). Between the trimmed V and J ends, which lost 0 bases and 1 base, there was a span of 11 bases. The CDR3 length is 16 residues. Germline CDR1 reads SGHDT; CDR2 reads YYEEEE. The CDR3: CASSLAAGTSNQPQHF. The CDR3 region has the DNA TGTGCCAGCAGCTTGGCGGCAGGGACAAGCAATCAGCCCCAGCATTTT.

The genes are TRBV7-9 and TRBJ1-5; D possibly corresponds to TRBD1 (6 bases). CDR3 length: 13 amino acids. Per germline, CDR1 SEHNR and CDR2 FQNEAQ (reference sequence). The V end lost 8 bases, the J end lost 3 bases, and 11 bases lay between the germline ends. CDR3 bases: TGTGCCAGCGGGTCAGGGGACAATCAGCCCCAGCATTTT. This encodes CASGSGDNQPQHF. The whole variable domain, filled in from reference TRBV7-9 and TRBJ1-5, reads DTGVSQNPRHKITKRGQNVTFRCDPISEHNRLYWYRQTLGQGPEFLTYFQNEAQLEKSRLLSDRFSAERPKGSFSTLEIQRTEQGDSAMYLCASGSGDNQPQHFGDGTRLSIL.

The genes are TRBV21-1 and TRBJ1-3. TRBV21-1 is designated a pseudogene. The CDR3 has 16 residues. This CDR3 is CASSKAVGGFGNTIYF. CDR3 sequence (DNA): TGTGCCAGCAGCAAAGCCGTAGGAGGGTTTGGAAACACCATATATTTT.

This rearrangement joins TRBV10-3 to TRBJ2-3; D might be TRBD1 (6 bases). This CDR3 is built from 12 residues. Germline CDR1 reads ENHRY; CDR2 reads SYGVKD. Trimming took off 4 bases at V and 8 bases at J, with 10 bases between the two ends. CDR3 residues: CAISGTAGTQYF. The CDR3 nucleotides read TGTGCCATCAGTGGGACAGCAGGTACGCAGTATTTT.

The genes are TRBV18 and TRBJ2-3; tentatively, D is TRBD2 (5 bases). V was clipped by 6 bases and J by 3 bases, with 22 bases between them. The CDR3 has 17 residues. Germline CDR1 and CDR2: KGHSH and LQKENI. For the CDR3, the DNA is TGTGCCAGCTCGCCTCGGGAACCCGCGCTGCTGACAGATACGCAGTATTTT. Protein product: CASSPREPALLTDTQYF.

The chain joins TRBV6-6 to TRBJ1-2; 8 bases align to TRBD1. Per germline, CDR1 MNHNY and CDR2 SVGAGI (reference sequence). The CDR3 consists of 12 residues. V gave up 5 bases and J gave up 10 bases; unmatched junction bases: 6. The CDR3 protein is CASSGSDRDYTF. The DNA of the CDR3 is TGTGCCAGCAGTGGGTCGGACAGGGACTACACCTTC.

The rearrangement uses TRBV19 and TRBJ2-5, with 11 bases fitting TRBD2. V was pared by 1 base and J by 5 bases, with 6 bases of the junction left unmatched. Germline V gene data show CDR1 as LNHDA and CDR2 as SQIVND (reference sequence). The CDR3 extends over 16 amino acids. CDR3 DNA: TGTGCCAGTAGTATAGGGGGACTAGCGGAGGGGGAGACCCAGTACTTC. Residues: CASSIGGLAEGETQYF.

The V and J genes are TRBV28 and TRBJ1-1, with 7 bases fitting TRBD1. This CDR3 contains 16 residues. Germline V lookup: CDR1 MDHEN, CDR2 SYDVKM. V was pared by 5 bases and J by 1 base, with 10 bases of the junction left unmatched. CDR3 sequence (DNA): TGTGCCAGCAGTCCCGTCCGACAGGGAGGGAACACTGAAGCTTTCTTT. It encodes CASSPVRQGGNTEAFF.

This chain links TRBV4-1 with TRBJ2-7; 9 bases align to TRBD1. The CDR3 covers 15 residues. Germline assignment: CDR1 MGHRA and CDR2 YSYEKL. The junction had 7 bases not matched to a gene; V was cut back by 5 bases and J by 2 bases. This chain's CDR3 is CASSGRTGEAYEQYF. CDR3 sequence (DNA): TGCGCCAGCAGCGGGCGGACAGGGGAAGCCTACGAGCAGTACTTC.

V is TRBV19 and J is TRBJ2-7, with 10 positions matching TRBD2. The CDR3 has 16 amino acids. Germline-derived CDR1 and CDR2 are LNHDA and SQIVND (reference sequence). Trimming at V came to 2 bases and at J to 2 bases, leaving 6 bases not matched to a gene. CDR3 in amino acids: CASSIHLAGDTYEQYF. For the CDR3, the DNA is TGTGCCAGTAGTATACATCTAGCGGGGGATACCTACGAGCAGTACTTC.

The CDR3 protein is CASSLSQRSTDTQYF. The CDR3 DNA follows: TGTGCCAGCAGCTTATCACAGCGGAGCACAGATACGCAGTATTTT. This chain links TRBV11-2 with TRBJ2-3, with a possible D match to TRBD2 (5 bases). Germline CDR1 and CDR2: SGHAT and FQNNGV. V gave up 2 bases and J gave up 0 bases, with 9 bases separating them. This CDR3 is 15 amino acids long. The full variable domain, rest sourced from reference TRBV11-2 and TRBJ2-3, is EAGVAQSPRYKIIEKRQSVAFWCNPISGHATLYWYQQILGQGPKLLIQFQNNGVVDDSQLPKDRFSAERLKGVDSTLKIQPAKLEDSAVYLCASSLSQRSTDTQYFGPGTRLTVL.